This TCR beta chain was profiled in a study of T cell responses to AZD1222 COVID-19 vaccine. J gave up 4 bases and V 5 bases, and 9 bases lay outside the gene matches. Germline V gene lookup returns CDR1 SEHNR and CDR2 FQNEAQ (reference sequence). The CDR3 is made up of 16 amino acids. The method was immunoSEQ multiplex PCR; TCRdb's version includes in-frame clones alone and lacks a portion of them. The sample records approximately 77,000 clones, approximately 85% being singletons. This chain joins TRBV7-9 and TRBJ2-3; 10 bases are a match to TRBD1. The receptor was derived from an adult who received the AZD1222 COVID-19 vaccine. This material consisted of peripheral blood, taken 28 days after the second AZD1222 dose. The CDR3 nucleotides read TGTGCCAGCAGCCCACGAAGGACAGGGGGGCCAGATACGCAGTATTTT. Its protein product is CASSPRRTGGPDTQYF.